A selection of T cell receptor beta chains follows, all from one sample in a study of blood T cell repertoires in COVID-19. Sequencing was performed with immunoSEQ multiplex PCR; in TCRdb, only in-frame clones are kept and a portion is missing. The data show about 250,000 clones, roughly 80% seen once. The sequenced material came from PBMCs or T cells enriched from blood (not recorded which). These receptors were taken from a woman in her thirties or forties who had been exposed to COVID-19. Each CDR3 is given with its conserved first and last residue. D genes are given only for firm matches. Expanded clones are given a class, and other clones once, few, many or no size at all.

clone_size: once
d_call: TRBD1
v_call: TRBV15
j_call: TRBJ1-2
cdr3_aa: CATSRGNRGSGYTF
cdr3_nt: TGTGCCACCAGCAGAGGAAACAGGGGAAGCGGCTACACCTTC

clone_size: -
d_call: TRBD1
v_call: TRBV28
j_call: TRBJ1-2
cdr3_aa: CASSVRTGLGYTF
cdr3_nt: TGTGCCAGCAGTGTAAGGACAGGGTTAGGCTACACCTTC

clone_size: -
d_call: -
v_call: TRBV27
j_call: TRBJ1-1
cdr3_aa: CASIDGSENTEAFF
cdr3_nt: TGTGCCAGCATAGACGGGTCAGAGAACACTGAAGCTTTCTTT

clone_size: -
d_call: -
v_call: TRBV9
j_call: TRBJ1-2
cdr3_aa: CASSSGPAYGYTF
cdr3_nt: TGTGCCAGCAGCTCAGGCCCAGCATATGGCTACACCTTC

clone_size: once
d_call: -
v_call: TRBV7-9
j_call: TRBJ1-4
cdr3_aa: CASSLVWGEGEKLFF
cdr3_nt: TGTGCCAGCAGCTTAGTGTGGGGTGAGGGTGAAAAACTGTTTTTT

clone_size: -
d_call: TRBD1
v_call: TRBV7-3
j_call: TRBJ1-5
cdr3_aa: CASSCRDRPEGGPQHF
cdr3_nt: TGTGCCAGCAGCTGCCGGGACAGGCCCGAGGGAGGGCCCCAGCATTTT

clone_size: -
d_call: TRBD1
v_call: TRBV7-9
j_call: TRBJ1-1
cdr3_aa: CASNNPGGTEAFF
cdr3_nt: TGTGCCAGCAACAACCCAGGGGGCACTGAAGCTTTCTTT

clone_size: -
d_call: TRBD2
v_call: TRBV5-4
j_call: TRBJ2-1
cdr3_aa: CASRAGLADNNEQFF
cdr3_nt: TGTGCCAGCAGGGCGGGACTAGCGGATAACAATGAGCAGTTCTTC

clone_size: -
d_call: TRBD1
v_call: TRBV27
j_call: TRBJ2-1
cdr3_aa: CASSPYRGHNEQFF
cdr3_nt: TGTGCCAGCAGTCCCTACAGGGGACACAATGAGCAGTTCTTC

clone_size: once
d_call: -
v_call: TRBV19
j_call: TRBJ1-6
cdr3_aa: CASTQTQGSPLHF
cdr3_nt: TGTGCCAGTACCCAAACCCAGGGTTCACCCCTCCACTTT

clone_size: -
d_call: -
v_call: TRBV5-1
j_call: TRBJ2-7
cdr3_aa: CASSLEGLNEQYF
cdr3_nt: TGCGCCAGCAGCTTGGAGGGGCTAAACGAGCAGTACTTC

clone_size: -
d_call: -
v_call: TRBV10-3
j_call: TRBJ2-5
cdr3_aa: CAISESTRGRGETQYF
cdr3_nt: TGTGCCATCAGTGAGTCGACCCGGGGTCGAGGGGAGACCCAGTACTTC

clone_size: -
d_call: TRBD1
v_call: TRBV4-1
j_call: TRBJ2-7
cdr3_aa: CASSQDPTTRGPNEQYF
cdr3_nt: TGCGCCAGCAGCCAAGATCCCACGACAAGGGGGCCGAACGAGCAGTACTTC

clone_size: once
d_call: -
v_call: TRBV25-1
j_call: TRBJ1-6
cdr3_aa: CASSKARGTSPLHF
cdr3_nt: TGTGCCAGCAGTAAGGCAAGGGGGACTTCACCCCTCCACTTT

clone_size: -
d_call: TRBD1
v_call: TRBV6-5
j_call: TRBJ1-3
cdr3_aa: CASSYSGQGSGNTIYF
cdr3_nt: TGTGCCAGCAGTTACTCGGGACAGGGGTCTGGAAACACCATATATTTT

clone_size: many
d_call: -
v_call: TRBV27
j_call: TRBJ1-4
cdr3_aa: CASKQVGNEKLFF
cdr3_nt: TGTGCCAGCAAACAGGTGGGGAATGAAAAACTGTTTTTT

clone_size: -
d_call: TRBD2
v_call: TRBV5-5
j_call: TRBJ2-3
cdr3_aa: CASSLFLLAGGRDTQYF
cdr3_nt: TGTGCCAGCAGCTTGTTCCTACTAGCGGGGGGGCGAGATACGCAGTATTTT

clone_size: -
d_call: TRBD1
v_call: TRBV12-3/TRBV12-4
j_call: TRBJ1-2
cdr3_aa: CASSSTGAYGYTF
cdr3_nt: TGTGCCAGCAGTTCTACAGGGGCCTATGGCTACACCTTC

clone_size: -
d_call: TRBD1
v_call: TRBV10-3
j_call: TRBJ1-1
cdr3_aa: CATTGAGDHSEAFF
cdr3_nt: TGTGCCACCACAGGGGCCGGGGACCATAGTGAAGCTTTCTTT

clone_size: few
d_call: -
v_call: TRBV29-1
j_call: TRBJ1-1
cdr3_aa: CSVVFRVSNTEAFF
cdr3_nt: TGCAGCGTTGTATTCCGGGTCTCGAACACTGAAGCTTTCTTT

clone_size: few
d_call: -
v_call: TRBV6-5
j_call: TRBJ1-2
cdr3_aa: CASSYSIMGGWLGYTF
cdr3_nt: TGTGCCAGCAGTTACTCGATTATGGGGGGTTGGTTAGGCTACACCTTC

clone_size: -
d_call: TRBD1
v_call: TRBV19
j_call: TRBJ1-1
cdr3_aa: CASLTTGGTEAFF
cdr3_nt: TGTGCCAGCCTAACTACAGGGGGCACTGAAGCTTTCTTT

clone_size: -
d_call: -
v_call: TRBV6-5
j_call: TRBJ1-2
cdr3_aa: CASSDGQGYGYTF
cdr3_nt: TGTGCCAGCAGCGACGGACAAGGATATGGCTACACCTTC

clone_size: -
d_call: -
v_call: TRBV19
j_call: TRBJ2-2
cdr3_aa: CASTAGAGTGELFF
cdr3_nt: TGTGCCAGCACCGCGGGGGCGGGGACCGGGGAGCTGTTTTTT

clone_size: -
d_call: -
v_call: TRBV6-5
j_call: TRBJ1-5
cdr3_aa: CASRGGQFNQPQHF
cdr3_nt: TGTGCCAGCAGGGGTGGACAGTTCAATCAGCCCCAGCATTTT

clone_size: once
d_call: -
v_call: TRBV6-4
j_call: TRBJ2-3
cdr3_aa: CASRGDGTDTQYF
cdr3_nt: TGTGCCAGCAGGGGAGATGGCACAGATACGCAGTATTTT

clone_size: -
d_call: -
v_call: TRBV5-6
j_call: TRBJ1-2
cdr3_aa: CASSFRAGSYGYTF
cdr3_nt: TGTGCCAGCAGCTTCAGGGCAGGCAGCTATGGCTACACCTTC

clone_size: -
d_call: TRBD1
v_call: TRBV2
j_call: TRBJ2-5
cdr3_aa: CASSWTGQETQYF
cdr3_nt: TGTGCCAGCAGCTGGACAGGTCAAGAGACCCAGTACTTC

clone_size: -
d_call: -
v_call: TRBV2
j_call: TRBJ1-1
cdr3_aa: CASSGYRSSTEAFF
cdr3_nt: TGTGCCAGCAGTGGATACAGGTCGAGCACTGAAGCTTTCTTT

clone_size: -
d_call: -
v_call: TRBV19
j_call: TRBJ2-2
cdr3_aa: CATNYNTGELFF
cdr3_nt: TGTGCCACCAACTACAACACCGGGGAGCTGTTTTTT

clone_size: -
d_call: TRBD1
v_call: TRBV11-2
j_call: TRBJ2-1
cdr3_aa: CASSLPPGTVSDEQFF
cdr3_nt: TGTGCCAGCAGCTTACCCCCCGGGACAGTATCCGATGAGCAGTTCTTC

clone_size: -
d_call: -
v_call: TRBV7-2
j_call: TRBJ2-5
cdr3_aa: CASSLASAVQETQYF
cdr3_nt: TGTGCCAGCAGCTTAGCCAGCGCGGTCCAAGAGACCCAGTACTTC

clone_size: once
d_call: -
v_call: TRBV21-1
j_call: TRBJ1-1
cdr3_aa: CATRGGMNTEAFF
cdr3_nt: TGTGCCACCCGCGGGGGAATGAACACTGAAGCTTTCTTT

clone_size: -
d_call: TRBD1
v_call: TRBV19
j_call: TRBJ2-7
cdr3_aa: CASSTGTGSYEQYF
cdr3_nt: TGTGCCAGTAGTACCGGGACAGGTTCCTACGAGCAGTACTTC

clone_size: -
d_call: TRBD1
v_call: TRBV5-1
j_call: TRBJ1-5
cdr3_aa: CASRRGQGATEPQHF
cdr3_nt: TGCGCCAGCAGGCGAGGACAGGGAGCAACGGAGCCCCAGCATTTT

clone_size: -
d_call: TRBD1
v_call: TRBV12-3/TRBV12-4
j_call: TRBJ1-3
cdr3_aa: CASSFRGQDTIYF
cdr3_nt: TGTGCCAGCAGTTTCAGGGGGCAAGACACCATATATTTT

clone_size: -
d_call: -
v_call: TRBV4-1
j_call: TRBJ1-4
cdr3_aa: CASSQAARQANEKLFF
cdr3_nt: TGCGCCAGCAGCCAGGCCGCCCGACAGGCTAATGAAAAACTGTTTTTT

clone_size: -
d_call: TRBD1
v_call: TRBV3-1/TRBV3-2
j_call: TRBJ1-6
cdr3_aa: CASSRRTGTDSPLHF
cdr3_nt: TGTGCCAGCAGCCGACGGACAGGGACAGATTCACCCCTCCACTTT

clone_size: -
d_call: TRBD2
v_call: TRBV4-2
j_call: TRBJ2-4
cdr3_aa: CASSQEPPSGGQSIQYF
cdr3_nt: TGTGCCAGCAGCCAAGAGCCCCCTAGCGGGGGTCAAAGCATTCAGTACTTC

clone_size: -
d_call: -
v_call: TRBV4-1
j_call: TRBJ1-5
cdr3_aa: CASSQEGGLISNQPQHF
cdr3_nt: TGCGCCAGCAGCCAAGAGGGGGGACTCATTAGCAATCAGCCCCAGCATTTT

clone_size: -
d_call: -
v_call: TRBV9
j_call: TRBJ1-3
cdr3_aa: CASSVDWANSGNTIYF
cdr3_nt: TGTGCCAGCAGCGTAGATTGGGCTAACTCTGGAAACACCATATATTTT

clone_size: -
d_call: TRBD1
v_call: TRBV10-3
j_call: TRBJ2-2
cdr3_aa: CAISAGDRGLGGELFF
cdr3_nt: TGTGCCATCAGTGCTGGGGACAGGGGGCTCGGCGGGGAGCTGTTTTTT

clone_size: -
d_call: -
v_call: TRBV2
j_call: TRBJ1-3
cdr3_aa: CASSAPQGLGNTIYF
cdr3_nt: TGTGCCAGCAGTGCTCCCCAGGGACTTGGAAACACCATATATTTT

clone_size: -
d_call: TRBD2
v_call: TRBV27
j_call: TRBJ2-3
cdr3_aa: CASSFWRGDTDTQYF
cdr3_nt: TGTGCCAGCAGTTTCTGGCGGGGGGACACAGATACGCAGTATTTT

clone_size: -
d_call: -
v_call: TRBV4-2
j_call: TRBJ1-1
cdr3_aa: CASSPFRGLKTEAFF
cdr3_nt: TGTGCCAGCAGCCCGTTTAGGGGGTTGAAGACTGAAGCTTTCTTT

clone_size: -
d_call: -
v_call: TRBV15
j_call: TRBJ1-2
cdr3_aa: CATSRDGSGDYGYTF
cdr3_nt: TGTGCCACCAGCAGAGATGGTTCAGGGGACTATGGCTACACCTTC

clone_size: -
d_call: TRBD2
v_call: TRBV14
j_call: TRBJ2-7
cdr3_aa: CASSQDRAGAYEQYF
cdr3_nt: TGTGCCAGCAGCCAAGATAGGGCGGGGGCCTACGAGCAGTACTTC

clone_size: -
d_call: TRBD1
v_call: TRBV10-3
j_call: TRBJ1-5
cdr3_aa: CAIRGTGDNQPQHF
cdr3_nt: TGTGCCATCAGGGGGACAGGGGACAATCAGCCCCAGCATTTT

clone_size: -
d_call: -
v_call: TRBV3-1/TRBV3-2
j_call: TRBJ1-4
cdr3_aa: CASSRSGGVNEKLFF
cdr3_nt: TGTGCCAGCAGCCGCTCCGGGGGGGTTAATGAAAAACTGTTTTTT

clone_size: -
d_call: -
v_call: TRBV5-1
j_call: TRBJ1-2
cdr3_aa: CASSIRVADGYTF
cdr3_nt: TGCGCCAGCAGCATCCGGGTCGCCGATGGCTACACCTTC

clone_size: -
d_call: -
v_call: TRBV6-6
j_call: TRBJ2-6
cdr3_aa: CASTYGSGANVLTF
cdr3_nt: TGTGCCAGCACCTATGGCTCTGGGGCCAACGTCCTGACTTTC

clone_size: -
d_call: TRBD1
v_call: TRBV11-1
j_call: TRBJ2-3
cdr3_aa: CASSFGQGSTDTQYF
cdr3_nt: TGTGCCAGCAGCTTCGGACAGGGAAGCACAGATACGCAGTATTTT

clone_size: -
d_call: TRBD1
v_call: TRBV14
j_call: TRBJ1-2
cdr3_aa: CASSQNRGNANYGYTF
cdr3_nt: TGTGCCAGCAGTCAAAACAGGGGGAATGCTAACTATGGCTACACCTTC

clone_size: -
d_call: -
v_call: TRBV15
j_call: TRBJ2-1
cdr3_aa: CATTWDSKGGEQFF
cdr3_nt: TGTGCCACCACATGGGACTCAAAGGGAGGTGAGCAGTTCTTC

clone_size: -
d_call: -
v_call: TRBV2
j_call: TRBJ1-4
cdr3_aa: CASSEQGDEKLFF
cdr3_nt: TGTGCCAGCAGTGAACAGGGTGATGAAAAACTGTTTTTT

clone_size: -
d_call: -
v_call: TRBV6-2/TRBV6-3
j_call: TRBJ2-7
cdr3_aa: CASSAGYSYEQYF
cdr3_nt: TGTGCCAGCAGCGCAGGATATTCCTACGAGCAGTACTTC

clone_size: -
d_call: TRBD1
v_call: TRBV3-1/TRBV3-2
j_call: TRBJ2-3
cdr3_aa: CASSLRTGGTVGTQYF
cdr3_nt: TGTGCCAGCAGCCTTCGGACAGGGGGGACAGTTGGTACGCAGTATTTT

clone_size: once
d_call: TRBD1
v_call: TRBV7-2
j_call: TRBJ1-2
cdr3_aa: CATLEQGARGYTF
cdr3_nt: TGTGCCACCCTTGAGCAGGGGGCGCGAGGCTACACCTTC

clone_size: -
d_call: TRBD2
v_call: TRBV19
j_call: TRBJ2-5
cdr3_aa: CASSTSGGNIGTQYF
cdr3_nt: TGTGCCAGTAGTACTAGCGGGGGGAATATTGGGACCCAGTACTTC

clone_size: -
d_call: -
v_call: TRBV6-4
j_call: TRBJ1-2
cdr3_aa: CASSEVLETASYYGYTF
cdr3_nt: TGTGCCAGCAGTGAAGTTCTTGAGACAGCCTCCTACTATGGCTACACCTTC